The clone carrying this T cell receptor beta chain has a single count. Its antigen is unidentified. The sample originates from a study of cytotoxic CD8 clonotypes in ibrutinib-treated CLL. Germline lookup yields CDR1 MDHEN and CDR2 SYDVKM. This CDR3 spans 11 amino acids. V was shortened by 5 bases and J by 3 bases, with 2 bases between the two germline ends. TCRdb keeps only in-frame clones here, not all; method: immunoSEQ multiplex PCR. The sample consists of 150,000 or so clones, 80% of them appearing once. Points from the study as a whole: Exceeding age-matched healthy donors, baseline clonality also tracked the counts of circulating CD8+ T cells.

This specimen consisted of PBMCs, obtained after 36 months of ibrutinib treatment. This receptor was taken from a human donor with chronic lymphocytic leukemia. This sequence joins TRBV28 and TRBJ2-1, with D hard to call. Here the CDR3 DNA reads TGTGCCAGCAGTCGCTACAATGAGCAGTTCTTC. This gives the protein CASSRYNEQFF.